The entry below gives a single TCR beta chain sequence along with its context. Its antigen is not known. These data come from a study of cytomegalovirus exposure and HLA in healthy donors. Overall study: The approximately 110 validation repertoires, a later analysis reported, used the same platform as the roughly 700 repertoires from the first cohort. General study results and limits: CMV antigen specificity of three CMV-associated chains was confirmed in vitro. The investigators catalogued under 200 TCR beta chains as cytomegalovirus-associated.

Repertoires were generated with immunoSEQ multiplex PCR, while TCRdb's copy carries only in-frame clones and drops some. The sample consists of about 330,000 clones, roughly 89% of them appearing once. The V gene lost 8 bases and the J gene lost 3 bases, with 15 bases spanning the gap. Germline CDR1 reads MNHNS; CDR2 reads SASEGT. The CDR3 contains 14 residues. The receptor was isolated from a woman aged 18-29 years in good health and CMV-seronegative. The rearrangement joins TRBV6-1 to TRBJ2-3; a weak D match, TRBD1 (5 bases). Sequencing was carried out using PBMCs. The CDR3 sequence: CASRVKRGTDTQYF. The CDR3 nucleotides are TGTGCCAGCCGGGTGAAAAGGGGAACAGATACGCAGTATTTT.